These 7 T cell receptor beta chains originate from one sample sequenced in a study of CD8+ T cells in alopecia areata (dated by TCRdb to the late 2010s). The time point label, read with the paper, signifies: about 4 weeks on oral tofacitinib. The sample's treatment or condition label, decoded: oral pan-JAK inhibitor, 5-10 mg twice daily. The library was prepared using the immunoSEQ multiplex PCR assay. For TCR sequencing, RNA was extracted from every sample and reverse transcribed into cDNA to serve as template. TCRdb mirrors the immuneACCESS table, restricted to in-frame sequences. Some clones are absent from its copies; in checked studies, under half trace to an unresolved V gene, and the reason for the others is unknown. A total of 130,000 or so clones appear in this sample, around 87% of them only once. Approximately 13% of the sample lies in the top ten. The sequences come from CD8+ T cells sorted from blood, collected at week 4, from a patient treated with tofacitinib. All receptors come from a human donor with alopecia areata.

The chain links TRBV7-9 to TRBJ2-3; no reliable D call. CDR1 is SEHNR and CDR2 is FQNEAQ in the germline V gene (reference sequence). V lost 8 bases, J lost 7 bases, and 7 bases lay in between. This CDR3 contains 10 residues. For the CDR3, the DNA is TGTGCCAGCCGAGGAAATACGCAGTATTTT. Translating it yields CASRGNTQYF.

The rearrangement links TRBV27 to TRBJ2-7; 13 bases fit TRBD2. The V segment lost 3 bases and the J segment 4 bases; nucleotides outside the gene matches: 3. The germline CDR1 and CDR2 sequences are MNHEY and SMNVEV (reference sequence). The CDR3 length is 15 residues. The CDR3 is CASSLTSGGFYEQYF. CDR3 coding DNA: TGTGCCAGCAGTTTGACTAGCGGGGGGTTTTACGAGCAGTACTTC.

V and J are TRBV5-6 and TRBJ2-3, with 10 positions matching TRBD2. CDR1 and CDR2 (germline): SGHDT, YYEEEE. The length of the CDR3 is 15 residues. With V trimmed by 3 bases and J by 3 bases, 4 bases remained unmatched. The CDR3 here is CASSSASGGTDTQYF. The CDR3 DNA is TGTGCCAGCAGCTCGGCTAGCGGGGGTACAGATACGCAGTATTTT.

The chain is built from TRBV14 and TRBJ2-7; the D call may be TRBD1 or TRBD2 (5 bases each). The V gene lost 4 bases and the J gene lost 5 bases, with 27 bases spanning the gap. Germline lookup yields CDR1 SGHDN and CDR2 FVKESK. This CDR3 spans 18 amino acids. The CDR3 nucleotides are TGTGCCAGCAGCCCCTTTGGGGGAGCAGGGCTGGCAGTGGACGAGCAGTACTTC. Its translation is CASSPFGGAGLAVDEQYF.

V is TRBV10-3 and J is TRBJ2-7; 10 bases are a match to TRBD1. Germline V gene lookup returns CDR1 ENHRY and CDR2 SYGVKD. This CDR3 has 15 residues. J was trimmed by 4 bases and V by 3 bases; bases with no gene match: 6. Here the CDR3 reads CAISDPGQGLYEQYF. Here the CDR3 DNA reads TGTGCCATCAGTGATCCGGGACAGGGGTTATACGAGCAGTACTTC.

This clone was detected only a few times. The chain links TRBV4-2 to TRBJ2-7; no clear D. The V gene's germline CDR1 is LGHNA and CDR2 YNFKEQ. The CDR3 length is 12 residues. Trimming removed 0 bases from V and 5 bases from J, with 5 bases in between. This chain's CDR3 is CASSQDANEQYF. CDR3 in DNA: TGTGCCAGCAGCCAAGACGCAAACGAGCAGTACTTC.

This rearrangement joins TRBV4-1 to TRBJ2-5, with D maybe TRBD1 (5 bases). The germline CDR1 and CDR2 sequences are MGHRA and YSYEKL. The V end lost 3 bases, the J end lost 4 bases, and 18 bases lay between the germline ends. The CDR3 sequence is 16 residues long. The CDR3 DNA sequence: TGCGCCAGCAGCCAGGTTCAGGGTGAGGTCTCAGAGACCCAGTACTTC. Residues: CASSQVQGEVSETQYF.